This is a list of T cell receptor beta chains from one sample in a study of T cells after yellow fever vaccination. In TCRdb, the 5' RACE reads were re-called with MiXCR into one record per CDR3 protein. This sample carries about 340,000 distinct CDR3 sequences, about 4% of them seen once, and the ten largest clones take more than 20%. This material consisted of PBMCs, taken 5 days after the yellow fever booster vaccination. The receptors come from a man between 18 and 35 years old who received the YFV17D yellow fever vaccine. CDR3s include the opening cysteine and the closing phenylalanine or tryptophan. Each record gives: J gene, V gene, clone size, D gene, CDR3 length, CDR3 protein. The D gene is left open where the match is weak. The size entry is marked missing in some rows and otherwise reads once, few, many or a size class.

TRBJ2-1 TRBV9 . TRBD2 16 CASSASRTSRSNEQFF
TRBJ2-3 TRBV29-1 many . 15 CSVGRTIERTDTQYF
TRBJ2-3 TRBV3-1 many TRBD1 14 CASSQGQGPDTQYF
TRBJ2-2 TRBV3-1 many . 15 CASNPGLQNTGELFF
TRBJ2-3 TRBV13 . . 15 CASSLGLPYADTQYF
TRBJ1-2 TRBV10-3 few TRBD1 17 CAIKPLAGTGKEHGYTF
TRBJ1-5 TRBV5-1 . . 15 CASSIGGYSNQPQHF
TRBJ1-1 TRBV18 . . 13 CASSPQRHLEAFF
TRBJ1-2 TRBV6-1 . TRBD1 13 CASRAGQVYGYTF
TRBJ2-1 TRBV19 few TRBD1 14 CASSQGAAYNEQFF